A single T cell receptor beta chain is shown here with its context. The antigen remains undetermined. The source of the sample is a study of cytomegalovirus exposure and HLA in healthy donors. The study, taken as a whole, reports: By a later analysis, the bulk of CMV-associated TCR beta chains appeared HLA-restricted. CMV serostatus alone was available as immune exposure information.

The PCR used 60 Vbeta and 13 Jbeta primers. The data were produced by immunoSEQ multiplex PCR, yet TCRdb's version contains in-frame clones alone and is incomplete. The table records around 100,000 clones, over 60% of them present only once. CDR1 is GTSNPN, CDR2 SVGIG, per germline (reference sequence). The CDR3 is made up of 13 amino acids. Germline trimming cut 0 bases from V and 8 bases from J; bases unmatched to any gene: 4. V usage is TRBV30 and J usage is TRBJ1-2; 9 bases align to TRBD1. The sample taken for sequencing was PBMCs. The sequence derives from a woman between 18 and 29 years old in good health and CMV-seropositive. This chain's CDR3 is CAWSVGTGQGYTF. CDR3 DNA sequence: TGTGCCTGGAGTGTAGGGACAGGGCAAGGCTACACCTTC.